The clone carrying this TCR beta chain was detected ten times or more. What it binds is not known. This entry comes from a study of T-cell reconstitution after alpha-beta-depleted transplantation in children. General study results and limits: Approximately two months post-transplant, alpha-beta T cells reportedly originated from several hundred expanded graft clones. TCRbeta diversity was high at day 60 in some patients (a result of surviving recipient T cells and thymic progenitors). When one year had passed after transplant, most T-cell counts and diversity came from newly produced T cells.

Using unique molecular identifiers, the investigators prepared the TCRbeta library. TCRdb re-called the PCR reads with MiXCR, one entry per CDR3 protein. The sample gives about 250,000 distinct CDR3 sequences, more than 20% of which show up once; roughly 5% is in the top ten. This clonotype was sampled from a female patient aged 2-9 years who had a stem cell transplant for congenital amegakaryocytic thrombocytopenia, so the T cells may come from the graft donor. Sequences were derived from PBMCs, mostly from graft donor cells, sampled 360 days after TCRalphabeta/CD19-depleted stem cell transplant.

The CDR3 DNA sequence: TGTGCCAGCAGCCGACTAGCGGGAGGGCCCGGGGAGCTGTTTTTT. This gives the protein CASSRLAGGPGELFF. This rearrangement joins TRBV7-3 to TRBJ2-2; 14 nucleotides line up with TRBD2. Germline CDR1 is SGHTA and CDR2 is FQGTGA. Trimming took 5 bases from V and 6 from J; bases not matched to a gene: 2. There are 15 residues in the CDR3.